One sample yielded the 6 T cell receptor beta chains listed below, sequenced in a study of CXCR3-negative and CXCR3-positive naive CD8 T cells. UMI-labeled 5' RACE TRB cDNA libraries were prepared from the cells. With the 5' RACE reads reprocessed, TCRdb shows one record per CDR3 protein and no DNA. The sample data list 84,000 or so distinct CDR3 sequences. Material for sequencing was naive CXCR3- CD8+ T cells from blood. Described subset: CD45RO-CCR7+CD27+CD95- naive CD8+ T cells lacking CXCR3 (TNR3-). The receptors derive from a human donor in good health. Some clones in this sample may be carry-over from other donors' samples.

V usage is TRBV7-7 and J usage is TRBJ2-1; TCRdb proposes TRBD1, but this gene call is untestable without DNA. The CDR3 loop spans 15 amino acids. The germline gives CDR1 SSHAT, CDR2 FNYEAQ (reference sequence). The CDR3 sequence: CASSPGGDSYNEQFF. Full variable domain (missing parts from reference TRBV7-7 and TRBJ2-1): GAGVSQSPRYKVTKRGQDVTLRCDPISSHATLYWYQQALGQGPEFLTYFNYEAQPDKSGLPSDRFSAERPEGSISTLTIQRTEQRDSAMYRCASSPGGDSYNEQFFGPGTRLTVL.

V is TRBV9 and J is TRBJ2-1. The germline CDR1 and CDR2 sequences are SGDLS and YYNGEE. The CDR3 consists of 15 residues. CDR3 sequence reads: CASSVGGRSYNEQFF.

This sequence joins TRBV5-5 and TRBJ2-2; lacking DNA, the TRBD2 call made by TCRdb goes unchecked. CDR1 SGHKS and CDR2 YYEKEE come from the germline V gene (reference sequence). The CDR3 is 15 amino acids. The CDR3: CASRRGGENTGELFF.

The chain's CDR3 is CASSRRGATSTDTQYF. The V gene is TRBV5-4, the J gene TRBJ2-3; TCRdb calls TRBD1, which cannot be checked without DNA. The CDR3 spans 16 residues. Germline values: CDR1 SGHNT, CDR2 YYREEE (reference sequence).

The CDR3 sequence is CASSPFADTAYNEQFF. The rearrangement uses TRBV11-2 and TRBJ2-1. Germline values: CDR1 SGHAT, CDR2 FQNNGV. The CDR3 totals 16 residues.

CDR3 amino acids: CASSPPGGPQAFF. The rearrangement uses TRBV7-9 and TRBJ1-1; TCRdb's D call, TRBD1, is unchecked because there is no DNA. Germline V gene sequence: CDR1 SEHNR, CDR2 FQNEAQ (reference sequence). There are 13 residues in the CDR3.